A single sample gave rise to the 23 T cell receptor beta chains below, sequenced in a study of chemoradiotherapy in HPV16-positive cancers. Some clones are missing from TCRdb's copy, which holds only in-frame ones; the method was immunoSEQ multiplex PCR. The profile shows about 9,600 clones, about 80% of them singletons. The source material was tumor tissue, sampled from a patient who underwent chemoradiotherapy. The origin of the receptors is a human donor with HPV-associated anogenital cancer.

This clone was counted once. The chain joins TRBV5-4 to TRBJ1-1, with D possibly TRBD1 on 5 matching bases. The germline V gene encodes CDR1 SGHNT and CDR2 YYREEE (reference sequence). This CDR3 contains 15 residues. V lost 1 base and J 2 bases, leaving 12 bases between the germline ends. The chain's CDR3 is CASSLMGGTNTEAFF. DNA of the CDR3: TGTGCCAGCAGCTTGATGGGGGGAACCAACACTGAAGCTTTCTTT.

The rearrangement links TRBV2 to TRBJ2-5, with D unclear. CDR1 is SNHLY, CDR2 FYNNEI, per germline. V was pared by 0 bases and J by 6 bases, with 5 bases between. The length of the CDR3 is 12 residues. The CDR3 nucleotides are TGTGCCAGCAGTGAAGCCGGGCAGACCCAGTACTTC. Encoded protein: CASSEAGQTQYF.

The V gene is TRBV10-2, the J gene TRBJ1-1; the match to TRBD1 covers 10 bases. Germline V gene sequence: CDR1 WSHSY, CDR2 SAAADI. The length of the CDR3 is 13 residues. V was clipped by 4 bases and J by 5 bases; unmatched bases: 1. This CDR3 reads CASSGDRGTEAFF. The DNA of the CDR3 is TGCGCCAGCAGTGGGGACAGGGGAACTGAAGCTTTCTTT.

V gene TRBV18 combines with J gene TRBJ1-2; D is unresolved. V was clipped by 0 bases and J by 0 bases, with 2 bases between them. Germline V gene sequence: CDR1 KGHSH, CDR2 LQKENI. CDR3 length: 13 amino acids. The CDR3 here is CASSPPTNYGYTF. The CDR3, as DNA: TGTGCCAGCTCACCACCAACTAACTATGGCTACACCTTC.

The CDR3 sequence is CASSSGTGQETQYF. The CDR3 region has the DNA TGTGCCAGCAGCTCCGGGACAGGACAAGAGACCCAGTACTTC. This rearrangement joins TRBV7-7 to TRBJ2-5, with TRBD1 identical over 8 bases. Looked up from germline, CDR1 is SSHAT and CDR2 is FNYEAQ (reference sequence). The ends lost 4 bases at V and 2 bases at J; junction bases unmatched: 3. This CDR3 has 14 residues.

This chain links TRBV28 with TRBJ1-1; D call uncertain. Trimming cost V 5 bases and J 2 bases, with 9 bases left between them. The V gene's germline CDR1 is MDHEN and CDR2 SYDVKM. The length of the CDR3 is 13 residues. The CDR3 region has the DNA TGTGCCAGCAGTCGCAACATAAACACTGAAGCTTTCTTT. It translates to CASSRNINTEAFF.

The CDR3 spells CSARDQGEQYF. The CDR3 DNA follows: TGCAGTGCTAGAGATCAAGGCGAGCAGTACTTC. The chain combines TRBV20-1 with TRBJ2-7; D not certain. This CDR3 spans 11 amino acids. The germline V and J ends were trimmed by 0 bases and 6 bases, with 6 bases remaining between them. Germline V lookup: CDR1 DFQATT, CDR2 SNEGSKA (reference sequence).

The V call is TRBV19, the J call TRBJ1-5, with D tentatively TRBD1 (5 bases). CDR1 and CDR2 from the germline V gene are LNHDA and SQIVND (reference sequence). CDR3 size: 14 residues. Trimming stripped 8 bases from V and 0 bases from J, with 11 bases between. The chain's CDR3 is CASVGHYSNQPQHF. CDR3 nucleotide sequence: TGTGCCAGTGTTGGACACTATAGCAATCAGCCCCAGCATTTT.

The rearrangement joins TRBV2 to TRBJ1-2; D uncertain. Germline V gene data show CDR1 as SNHLY and CDR2 as FYNNEI. The CDR3 loop spans 11 amino acids. The germline V and J ends were trimmed by 5 bases and 5 bases, with 6 bases remaining between them. Here the CDR3 DNA reads TGTGCCAGCAGTCCTAGGTATGGCTACACCTTC. Encoded protein: CASSPRYGYTF.

This chain's CDR3 is CASSVDRGYGYTF. In nucleotides, the CDR3 is TGTGCCAGCAGCGTAGACAGGGGCTATGGCTACACCTTC. This chain uses TRBV9 with TRBJ1-2; 7 bases line up with TRBD1. The CDR3 has 13 residues. Germline values: CDR1 SGDLS, CDR2 YYNGEE. Germline trimming cut 0 bases from V and 4 bases from J; bases unmatched to any gene: 0.

This chain connects TRBV5-1 to TRBJ1-2; the match to TRBD1 covers 8 bases. This CDR3 has 14 residues. J lost 4 bases, V lost 0 bases, and 2 bases had no gene match. In germline, CDR1 is SGHRS, CDR2 YFSETQ. The CDR3 sequence is CASSLDGQGYGYTF. The CDR3 nucleotides read TGCGCCAGCAGCTTGGATGGACAGGGCTATGGCTACACCTTC.

The V gene is TRBV5-8, the J gene TRBJ1-2; 7 bases fit TRBD1. The CDR3 length is 14 residues. The junction had 3 bases not matched to a gene; V was cut back by 2 bases and J by 2 bases. Germline CDR1 SGHTS, CDR2 YDEGEE. DNA for the CDR3: TGTGCCAGCAGCTTACGGGACAGCAACTATGGCTACACCTTC. This encodes CASSLRDSNYGYTF.

V is TRBV10-3 and J is TRBJ2-1; TRBD2 matches 12 bases. CDR1 and CDR2 from the germline V gene are ENHRY and SYGVKD. The CDR3 spans 13 residues. V was pared by 4 bases and J by 10 bases, with 2 bases of the junction left unmatched. CDR3 loop: CAISGGLAGEQFF. The CDR3, as DNA: TGTGCCATCAGTGGGGGACTAGCGGGCGAGCAGTTCTTC.

The chain combines TRBV6-5 with TRBJ1-6; D is possibly TRBD1 (6 bases). Per the germline V gene, CDR1 is MNHEY and CDR2 is SVGAGI. Deletions cut 1 base from V and 7 bases from J, with 8 bases between. The CDR3 covers 14 residues. The CDR3 region is CASSYWGQNSPLHF. In nucleotides, the CDR3 is TGTGCCAGCAGTTACTGGGGGCAAAATTCACCCCTCCACTTT.

CDR3 loop: CASSQDGQGGPLHF. The CDR3 DNA reads TGCGCCAGCAGCCAAGATGGACAGGGGGGACCCCTCCACTTT. The rearrangement joins TRBV4-1 to TRBJ1-6, with 10 bases identical to TRBD1. The CDR3 sequence is 14 residues long. CDR1 MGHRA and CDR2 YSYEKL come from the germline V gene. J lost 12 bases, V lost 0 bases, and 2 bases had no gene match.

The rearrangement uses TRBV6-1 and TRBJ2-3; TRBD1 matches at 7 bases. Germline CDR1 and CDR2: MNHNS and SASEGT. The CDR3 sequence is 15 residues long. Trimming took 6 bases from V and 1 from J; bases not matched to a gene: 7. This CDR3 reads CASSYTGAGTDTQYF. The CDR3 nucleotides read TGTGCCAGCAGCTACACAGGGGCCGGCACAGATACGCAGTATTTT.

V gene TRBV28 combines with J gene TRBJ2-3, with 10 bases matching TRBD2. This CDR3 is built from 17 residues. Germline lookup yields CDR1 MDHEN and CDR2 SYDVKM. V lost 8 bases to trimming and J lost 1 base; unmatched junction nucleotides: 12. The CDR3 nucleotides read TGTGCCAGCGAAATGGGTAGCGGGGGGACGGGCACAGATACGCAGTATTTT. It yields the protein CASEMGSGGTGTDTQYF.

This clone was picked up a small number of times. The V and J genes are TRBV10-3 and TRBJ1-2; D is uncertain. The CDR3 sequence is 14 residues long. The V gene lost 3 bases and the J gene lost 0 bases, with 8 bases spanning the gap. Germline values: CDR1 ENHRY, CDR2 SYGVKD. DNA for the CDR3: TGTGCCATCAGTGATAATCAAGCTAACTATGGCTACACCTTC. It encodes CAISDNQANYGYTF.

The chain has TRBV5-5 and TRBJ2-7; maybe TRBD1 (6 bases). This CDR3 has 12 amino acids. CDR1 is SGHKS and CDR2 is YYEKEE in the germline V gene (reference sequence). The V and J ends lost 1 base and 6 bases respectively, with 8 bases between them. Written as DNA, the CDR3 is TGTGCCAGCAGCTTGATAGGGGGCGAGCAGTACTTC. This codes for CASSLIGGEQYF.

The J gene is TRBJ1-4, the V gene TRBV6-5, with 8 bases matching TRBD1. Germline V gene sequence: CDR1 MNHEY, CDR2 SVGAGI. This CDR3 has 14 residues. Trimming cost V 7 bases and J 10 bases; bases outside gene matches: 11. DNA of the CDR3: TGTGCCAGCACCCCAGGGGGCAAGAGGGGAAAACTGTTTTTT. Translation: CASTPGGKRGKLFF.

This clone was detected only once. V and J are TRBV6-5 and TRBJ1-2; the D gene is possibly TRBD1 (6 bases). The germline gives CDR1 MNHEY, CDR2 SVGAGI. The CDR3 sequence is 13 residues long. V was shortened by 4 bases and J by 4 bases, with 10 bases between the two germline ends. The CDR3 bases are TGTGCCAGCAGTTTACAGGGAAGCTATGGCTACACCTTC. Protein: CASSLQGSYGYTF.

The chain carries TRBV7-6 and TRBJ2-3; D is uncertain. V was pared by 5 bases and J by 2 bases, with 5 bases between. The germline CDR1 and CDR2 sequences are SGHVS and FNYEAQ. The length of the CDR3 is 12 residues. The DNA of the CDR3 is TGTGCCAGCAGCCAACACACAGATACGCAGTATTTT. This codes for CASSQHTDTQYF. Full variable domain (missing parts from reference TRBV7-6 and TRBJ2-3): GAGVSQSPRYKVTKRGQDVALRCDPISGHVSLYWYRQALGQGPEFLTYFNYEAQQDKSGLPNDRFSAERPEGSISTLTIQRTEQRDSAMYRCASSQHTDTQYFGPGTRLTVL.

The table lists this clone with a few counts. V and J are TRBV11-2 and TRBJ2-1; 7 bases are shared with TRBD1. V shed 3 bases, J shed 0 bases, and the junction held 2 bases outside the gene matches. The CDR3 length is 15 residues. Per the germline V gene, CDR1 is SGHAT and CDR2 is FQNNGV. The CDR3 nucleotides read TGTGCCAGCAGCTTCAGGGACAGCTCCTACAATGAGCAGTTCTTC. It specifies CASSFRDSSYNEQFF.